The clone carrying this T cell receptor (beta chain) was seen a single time. This CDR3 is 14 amino acids long. Germline V gives CDR1 SGHTA, CDR2 FQGNSA. Trimming stripped 8 bases from V and 0 bases from J, with 11 bases between. This specimen comes from a study of shared clonotypes between healthy human individuals. Repertoires were generated with immunoSEQ multiplex PCR, while TCRdb's copy carries only in-frame clones and drops some. The sample carries some 660,000 clones, 73% recorded once. The chain recombines TRBV7-2 with TRBJ2-4; D may be TRBD2 (6 bases). The clonotype comes from a woman aged 25 to 39 in good health. Sequencing was performed on memory CD4+ T cells sorted from blood. Described subset: CD45RA-negative fraction. The CDR3 sequence: CASRETGAKNIQYF. For the CDR3, the DNA is TGTGCCAGCCGGGAGACCGGAGCCAAAAACATTCAGTACTTC.